The 24 T cell receptor beta chains presented below share a single source sample, sequenced in a study of Tregs in tolerant kidney transplant recipients (dated by TCRdb to about 2019). The method behind the library was the immunoSEQ multiplex PCR assay. TCRdb's version of the immuneACCESS table is confined to in-frame rearrangements and falls short of the full clone set. An unresolved V gene accounts for under half of the shortfall where checked; the remainder is of unknown origin. The sample includes approximately 260,000 clones, with roughly 84% observed a single time. 0.5% to 0.65% of the sample rests with the top ten. The sequenced material came from CD4+ T cells from blood. These receptors were collected from a human donor in good health.

This clone came up once. This chain links TRBV7-9 with TRBJ2-2; 12 bases line up with TRBD2. The CDR3 has 18 residues. Germline V gene sequence: CDR1 SEHNR, CDR2 FQNEAQ (reference sequence). J was trimmed by 4 bases and V by 7 bases; bases with no gene match: 13. CDR3 DNA sequence: TGTGCCAGCAAAAACCGGACTAGCGGGACCCTGGGCACCGGGGAGCTGTTTTTT. The encoded protein is CASKNRTSGTLGTGELFF.

This clone was counted once. The rearrangement joins TRBV12-5 to TRBJ2-5; D possibly corresponds to TRBD1 (6 bases). The germline V and J ends were trimmed by 1 base and 5 bases, with 11 bases remaining between them. The V gene's germline CDR1 is LGHNT and CDR2 FRNRAP. CDR3 length: 14 residues. The CDR3 sequence: CASGLDGQGETQYF. The CDR3 nucleotides read TGTGCTAGTGGTTTGGACGGTCAGGGGGAGACCCAGTACTTC.

The V call is TRBV19, the J call TRBJ1-5; unclear D gene. This CDR3 contains 15 residues. The V gene lost 0 bases and the J gene lost 4 bases, with 10 bases spanning the gap. Germline CDR1 is LNHDA and CDR2 is SQIVND (reference sequence). DNA for the CDR3: TGTGCCAGTAGTATAGATCGTTCGGGAAATCAGCCCCAGCATTTT. It encodes CASSIDRSGNQPQHF.

The DNA for the CDR3 is TGTGCCAGCAGTGAACTATCGATGATCTCCTACGAGCAGTACTTC. This gives the protein CASSELSMISYEQYF. The gene calls are TRBV6-1 and TRBJ2-7; D is unresolved. The CDR3 contains 15 residues. Germline V lookup: CDR1 MNHNS, CDR2 SASEGT. V lost 2 bases and J lost 0, with 11 bases in between.

This chain links TRBV7-8 with TRBJ2-2; 7 bases line up with TRBD1. Looked up from germline, CDR1 is SGHVS and CDR2 is FQNEAQ. After removal of 5 bases from V and 7 bases from J, the junction contained 13 bases not matched to a gene. The CDR3 contains 16 residues. The CDR3: CASSPRDRAIGGELFF. In nucleotides, the CDR3 is TGTGCCAGCAGCCCCCGGGACAGAGCGATCGGCGGGGAGCTGTTTTTT.

In regard to this clone: Other nucleotide sequences from this sample produce the same CDR3. The J gene is TRBJ2-5, the V gene TRBV2; D possibly uses TRBD1 or TRBD2 (5 bases each). The CDR3 length is 15 residues. The germline CDR1 and CDR2 sequences are SNHLY and FYNNEI. Deletions cut 8 bases from V and 2 bases from J, with 18 bases between. The CDR3 bases are TGTGCCAGCCTAGTCGGGACCCTGAGGCAAGAGACCCAGTACTTC. Translated: CASLVGTLRQETQYF.

The chain joins TRBV5-6 to TRBJ2-7; no clear D gene. Trimming stripped 0 bases from V and 0 bases from J, with 7 bases between. From germline, CDR1 is SGHDT and CDR2 YYEEEE. This CDR3 is built from 14 residues. CDR3 residues: CASSLVADSYEQYF. For the CDR3, the DNA is TGTGCCAGCAGCTTGGTGGCTGACTCCTACGAGCAGTACTTC.

This clone came up a few times. The gene calls are TRBV30 and TRBJ1-5, with a possible D match to TRBD1 (5 bases). The germline CDR1 and CDR2 sequences are GTSNPN and SVGIG (reference sequence). This CDR3 has 16 amino acids. The V gene lost 3 bases and the J gene lost 0 bases, with 15 bases spanning the gap. This CDR3 is CAWSPETVLSNQPQHF. The DNA for the CDR3 is TGTGCCTGGAGCCCGGAGACAGTACTTAGCAATCAGCCCCAGCATTTT.

The rearrangement uses TRBV2 and TRBJ2-7; perhaps TRBD2 as D (6 bases). This CDR3 is 15 amino acids long. The germline V gene has CDR1 SNHLY and CDR2 FYNNEI. The V end lost 8 bases, the J end lost 2 bases, and 19 bases lay between the germline ends. The CDR3: CASQGVSGGAYEQYF. The CDR3 nucleotides read TGTGCCAGCCAGGGTGTAAGTGGAGGGGCCTACGAGCAGTACTTC.

The chain joins TRBV29-1 to TRBJ2-3, with D possibly called TRBD1 or TRBD2 (6 bases each). The CDR3 totals 15 residues. Germline CDR1 SQVTM, CDR2 ANQGSEA. Trimming removed 4 bases from V and 0 bases from J, with 14 bases in between. The CDR3 protein is CSVARGATSTDTQYF. The CDR3 DNA reads as TGCAGCGTTGCGAGGGGGGCTACTAGCACAGATACGCAGTATTTT.

The V gene is TRBV9, the J gene TRBJ1-1; D unresolved. Looked up from germline, CDR1 is SGDLS and CDR2 is YYNGEE. The CDR3 length is 14 residues. Between the trimmed V and J ends, which lost 0 bases and 6 bases, there was a span of 12 bases. DNA for the CDR3: TGTGCCAGCAGCGTAGACTTATACAAACCTGAAGCTTTCTTT. It is translated as CASSVDLYKPEAFF.

Of note for this clone: The germline gene is not matched at one end of the junction; a read error may be the cause. The V gene is TRBV9, the J gene TRBJ2-1; 12 nucleotides line up with TRBD2. Per the germline V gene, CDR1 is SGDLS and CDR2 is YYNGEE. The CDR3 totals 15 residues. The CDR3 sequence: CAGSVRLAGEGEQFF. The CDR3 DNA is TGTGCCGGCAGCGTACGACTAGCGGGAGAAGGTGAGCAGTTCTTC.

The genes are TRBV27 and TRBJ1-1; D unresolved. V lost 8 bases, J lost 0 bases, and 10 bases lay in between. The CDR3 runs to 13 residues. The germline V gene has CDR1 MNHEY and CDR2 SMNVEV (reference sequence). The CDR3: CASQQIMNTEAFF. The CDR3 DNA reads as TGTGCCAGCCAACAGATAATGAACACTGAAGCTTTCTTT.

This clone came up a few times. The V and J genes are TRBV5-1 and TRBJ2-3; D may be TRBD1 (5 bases). Germline CDR1 SGHRS, CDR2 YFSETQ. Trimming stripped 0 bases from V and 0 bases from J, with 8 bases between. The CDR3 loop spans 15 amino acids. As DNA, the CDR3 is TGCGCCAGCAGCTTGGGGGGCCTTAGCACAGATACGCAGTATTTT. It yields the protein CASSLGGLSTDTQYF. The variable domain in full, completed from reference TRBV5-1 and TRBJ2-3, reads KAGVTQTPRYLIKTRGQQVTLSCSPISGHRSVSWYQQTPGQGLQFLFEYFSETQRNKGNFPGRFSGRQFSNSRSEMNVSTLELGDSALYLCASSLGGLSTDTQYFGPGTRLTVL.

This sequence joins TRBV14 and TRBJ2-2; no definite D call. Trimming left V 2 bases short and J 5 bases short, with 6 bases between. This CDR3 is 13 amino acids long. Germline V lookup: CDR1 SGHDN, CDR2 FVKESK. The CDR3 spells CASSQWQTGELFF. CDR3 nucleotides: TGTGCCAGCAGCCAATGGCAGACCGGGGAGCTGTTTTTT.

The V call is TRBV5-1, the J call TRBJ2-7; a weak D match, TRBD2 (6 bases). The CDR3 spans 15 residues. Trimming took off 3 bases at V and 2 bases at J, with 15 bases between the two ends. The germline V gene has CDR1 SGHRS and CDR2 YFSETQ. The CDR3 reads CASSSAGSGAYEQYF. In nucleotides, the CDR3 is TGCGCCAGCAGCTCCGCGGGGAGCGGAGCCTACGAGCAGTACTTC.

The chain is built from TRBV19 and TRBJ1-2; tentatively, D is TRBD1 (5 bases). The CDR3 runs 14 residues. Per germline, CDR1 LNHDA and CDR2 SQIVND (reference sequence). Trimming left V 8 bases short and J 0 bases short, with 13 bases between. The chain's CDR3 is CASGTGWANYGYTF. CDR3 coding DNA: TGTGCCAGTGGAACAGGATGGGCTAACTATGGCTACACCTTC.

This clone was seen a single time. This CDR3 reads CASSPPSASSYNEQFF. In DNA form, the CDR3 reads TGTGCCAGCAGCCCACCTAGCGCGAGCTCCTACAATGAGCAGTTCTTC. V gene TRBV6-6 combines with J gene TRBJ2-1, with D perhaps matching TRBD2 (6 bases). This CDR3 has 16 amino acids. Looked up from germline, CDR1 is MNHNY and CDR2 is SVGAGI (reference sequence). The ends were cut back, 6 bases at V and 0 bases at J, with 15 bases in the middle.

The chain recombines TRBV7-9 with TRBJ2-1; D could derive from TRBD1 or TRBD2 (5 bases each). There are 16 residues in the CDR3. Germline CDR1 and CDR2: SEHNR and FQNEAQ (reference sequence). Trimming removed 5 bases from V and 8 bases from J, with 22 bases in between. The CDR3 DNA follows: TGTGCCAGCAGCCAGGGACCGCGTCGGCCCGGCCATGAGCAGTTCTTC. This codes for CASSQGPRRPGHEQFF.

The genes are TRBV7-9 and TRBJ2-3; D unresolved. This CDR3 contains 17 residues. The ends were cut back, 1 base at V and 4 bases at J, with 18 bases in the middle. Germline CDR1 and CDR2: SEHNR and FQNEAQ (reference sequence). DNA of the CDR3: TGTGCCAGCAGCTTAGGCCGGTTGGGCCTTAGCCCAGATACGCAGTATTTT. It encodes CASSLGRLGLSPDTQYF.

The chain recombines TRBV19 with TRBJ1-3, with D unresolved. Trimming took off 0 bases at V and 0 bases at J, with 12 bases between the two ends. The CDR3 is made up of 17 amino acids. Germline V gene sequence: CDR1 LNHDA, CDR2 SQIVND (reference sequence). In nucleotides, the CDR3 is TGTGCCAGTAGTATAGACGCCAGGTCTAGCTCTGGAAACACCATATATTTT. Amino acid sequence: CASSIDARSSSGNTIYF.

This chain links TRBV5-1 with TRBJ2-2; D unresolved. V was pared by 1 base and J by 6 bases, with 13 bases between. This CDR3 has 15 amino acids. Germline V gene lookup returns CDR1 SGHRS and CDR2 YFSETQ. The CDR3 DNA reads TGCGCCAGCAGCTTGATGGGTAGTTATCCCGGGGAGCTGTTTTTT. It yields the protein CASSLMGSYPGELFF. The variable domain in full, completed from reference TRBV5-1 and TRBJ2-2, reads KAGVTQTPRYLIKTRGQQVTLSCSPISGHRSVSWYQQTPGQGLQFLFEYFSETQRNKGNFPGRFSGRQFSNSRSEMNVSTLELGDSALYLCASSLMGSYPGELFFGEGSRLTVL.

V is TRBV18 and J is TRBJ2-7; tentatively, D is TRBD1 or TRBD2 (5 bases each). Germline CDR1 is KGHSH and CDR2 is LQKENI. The V end lost 2 bases, the J end lost 2 bases, and 10 bases lay between the germline ends. This CDR3 region has 14 residues. CDR3 loop: CASSPGTAPYEQYF. CDR3 nucleotides: TGTGCCAGCTCACCAGGGACCGCCCCCTACGAGCAGTACTTC.

The chain carries TRBV9 and TRBJ2-7; the match to TRBD2 covers 7 bases. J was trimmed by 0 bases and V by 4 bases; bases with no gene match: 4. The CDR3 is made up of 14 amino acids. Germline CDR1 is SGDLS and CDR2 is YYNGEE. CDR3 sequence reads: CASSPSGNSYEQYF. The CDR3 nucleotides are TGTGCCAGCAGCCCCAGCGGGAACTCCTACGAGCAGTACTTC.